A single T cell receptor beta chain is shown here with its context. Trimming left V 1 base short and J 7 bases short, with 14 bases between. Germline V CDR1 and CDR2: SGHTA, FQGNSA. The CDR3 runs 15 residues. One entry per CDR3 protein results from TCRdb running MiXCR on the reads. The data show 200,000 to 250,000 distinct CDR3 sequences, approximately 22% seen once. The source of the sample is a study of T cell repertoires in cytomegalovirus infection. This sequence joins TRBV7-2 and TRBJ2-1; D uncertain. The TCR was taken from a human donor in good health (CMV status not recorded). Some clones in this sample may be carry-over from other donors' samples. Specimen: CD8+ T cells from PBMCs. DNA for the CDR3: TGTGCCAGCAGCTTAGAGTATAGGCGGAAGAATGAGCAGTTCTTC. Amino acid sequence: CASSLEYRRKNEQFF.